These T cell receptor beta chains were read from a single sample in a study of PD-1 blockade in mismatch repair-deficient tumors. Assay used: immunoSEQ multiplex PCR; TCRdb lists only in-frame clones, some missing. The table lists just under 65,000 clones, about 91% of them singletons. The sample here was peripheral blood, taken 52 weeks after starting pembrolizumab. The source is an adult with mismatch repair-deficient cancer. The CDR3 runs from the conserved cysteine through the conserved F or W. D genes are given only for firm matches. Only some rows state a clone size, as once, few, many or a class for expanded clones.

J | D | V | size | CDR3 | DNA
TRBJ1-1 | - | TRBV11-2 | once | CASSSQNTEAFF | TGTGCCAGCAGCTCCCAGAACACTGAAGCTTTCTTT
TRBJ2-1 | - | TRBV6-1 | - | CASSWGVLNEQFF | TGTGCCAGCAGCTGGGGGGTATTGAATGAGCAGTTCTTC
TRBJ2-3 | TRBD2 | TRBV15 | once | CATSSVFGSGRSTDTQYF | TGTGCCACCAGCAGTGTGTTCGGCAGCGGGAGGAGCACAGATACGCAGTATTTT
TRBJ2-7 | - | TRBV2 | - | CASSGDPWGGRHPYEQYF | TGTGCCAGCAGTGGGGACCCCTGGGGCGGAAGGCATCCCTACGAGCAGTACTTC
TRBJ2-1 | - | TRBV5-5 | - | CASSPGSSYNEQFF | TGTGCCAGCAGCCCGGGGAGCTCCTACAATGAGCAGTTCTTC
TRBJ2-1 | - | TRBV9 | - | CASTSGQSPTNEQFF | TGTGCCAGCACATCCGGACAATCGCCTACTAATGAGCAGTTCTTC
TRBJ2-1 | TRBD2 | TRBV6-1 | - | CASSEPLLAESYNEQFF | TGTGCCAGCAGTGAGCCCCTTCTAGCGGAATCCTACAATGAGCAGTTCTTC
TRBJ2-7 | TRBD1 | TRBV28 | - | CASSWDRKYSYEQYF | TGTGCCAGCAGCTGGGACAGGAAATACTCCTACGAGCAGTACTTC
TRBJ2-1 | TRBD1 | TRBV29-1 | - | CSVEGWTGRHNEQFF | TGCAGCGTTGAAGGCTGGACAGGGAGGCACAATGAGCAGTTCTTC
TRBJ2-1 | TRBD2 | TRBV29-1 | once | CSVELLLRTSGKYNEQFF | TGCAGCGTTGAGTTGCTACTTAGGACTAGCGGGAAGTACAATGAGCAGTTCTTC
TRBJ1-4 | - | TRBV29-1 | - | CSVLFLEASTNEKLFF | TGCAGCGTCCTCTTCTTGGAGGCCTCAACTAATGAAAAACTGTTTTTT
TRBJ2-5 | - | TRBV6-6 | once | CASSYSSGGGRETQYF | TGTGCCAGCAGTTACTCCTCAGGGGGAGGCAGAGAGACCCAGTACTTC
TRBJ2-1 | - | TRBV28 | - | CASSWEQGRGHNEQFF | TGTGCCAGCAGTTGGGAGCAGGGTAGGGGTCACAATGAGCAGTTCTTC
TRBJ1-4 | - | TRBV4-1 | - | CASSLSPQTATNEKLFF | TGCGCCAGCAGCCTTTCGCCTCAGACAGCAACTAATGAAAAACTGTTTTTT
TRBJ2-7 | TRBD1 | TRBV15 | - | CATSRSAIRGRYYEQYF | TGTGCCACCAGCAGAAGCGCAATCAGGGGGCGCTACTACGAGCAGTACTTC
TRBJ1-1 | - | TRBV4-2 | - | CASSQLLTGRDTEAFF | TGTGCCAGCAGCCAACTCTTAACGGGGAGGGACACTGAAGCTTTCTTT
TRBJ2-5 | - | TRBV7-9 | - | CASSPRGETQYF | TGTGCCAGCAGCCCAAGGGGAGAGACCCAGTACTTC
TRBJ2-2 | - | TRBV6-5 | - | CASSYNLPNTGELFF | TGTGCCAGCAGTTACAACCTTCCGAACACCGGGGAGCTGTTTTTT
TRBJ2-1 | - | TRBV6-6 | - | CASSPVGGEQFF | TGTGCCAGCAGTCCCGTCGGCGGTGAGCAGTTCTTC
TRBJ1-1 | - | TRBV27 | - | CASSLWKNTEAFF | TGTGCCAGCAGTTTATGGAAGAACACTGAAGCTTTCTTT
TRBJ2-5 | - | TRBV19 | - | CASSISETQYF | TGTGCCAGTAGTATATCAGAGACCCAGTACTTC
TRBJ1-2 | - | TRBV30 | - | CAWSFRRLGGYTF | TGTGCCTGGAGTTTCAGGAGGCTTGGGGGCTACACCTTC
TRBJ2-7 | TRBD2 | TRBV11-1 | - | CASSLGRELVYEQYF | TGTGCCAGCAGCCTAGGGCGGGAGCTTGTTTACGAGCAGTACTTC
TRBJ2-7 | TRBD2 | TRBV28 | - | CASSLTGTTLRVYF | TGTGCCAGCAGTTTAACCGGGACTACTCTCCGGGTATACTTC
TRBJ1-1 | - | TRBV29-1 | - | CSVYREGNTEAFF | TGCAGCGTGTACAGGGAGGGGAACACTGAAGCTTTCTTT
TRBJ2-5 | TRBD1 | TRBV11-2 | - | CASSRMVDRKKSQYF | TGTGCCAGCAGCCGCATGGTGGACAGGAAAAAGTCCCAGTACTTC
TRBJ2-1 | - | TRBV28 | - | CASSFFDESSYNEQFF | TGTGCCAGCAGTTTCTTCGACGAGAGCTCCTACAATGAGCAGTTCTTC
TRBJ2-2 | TRBD1 | TRBV27 | - | CASSAGTGGKGELFF | TGTGCCAGCAGCGCTGGGACAGGGGGCAAAGGGGAGCTGTTTTTT
TRBJ1-2 | TRBD1 | TRBV5-1 | - | CASSGRTGPTPYGYTF | TGCGCCAGCAGCGGGAGGACAGGACCCACGCCCTATGGCTACACCTTC
TRBJ2-7 | - | TRBV11-2 | few | CASSQFATTYEQYF | TGTGCCAGCAGCCAATTTGCGACAACCTACGAGCAGTACTTC
TRBJ2-2 | TRBD2 | TRBV4-1 | - | CASSQGGRVAGELFF | TGCGCCAGCAGCCAAGGTGGGAGGGTGGCCGGGGAGCTGTTTTTT
TRBJ2-5 | - | TRBV27 | - | CASSLLGRAGTQYF | TGTGCCAGCAGTTTATTAGGGCGAGCTGGGACCCAGTACTTC
TRBJ2-3 | - | TRBV18 | - | CASSPPGTLDTQYF | TGTGCCAGCTCACCACCAGGGACGTTAGATACGCAGTATTTT
TRBJ1-4 | - | TRBV2 | once | CASRDPFEEKLFF | TGTGCCAGCAGGGACCCCTTTGAGGAAAAACTGTTTTTT
TRBJ2-3 | TRBD2 | TRBV27 | - | CASTYSGSDTQYF | TGTGCCAGCACCTATAGCGGGTCGGATACGCAGTATTTT
TRBJ2-1 | - | TRBV14 | once | CASSPPSTPFYNEQFF | TGTGCCAGCAGCCCGCCTTCTACCCCTTTCTACAATGAGCAGTTCTTC